These T cell receptor beta chains were read from a single sample in a study of early stage breast cancer tumors. The repertoire was sequenced with immunoSEQ multiplex PCR; TCRdb's copy has only in-frame clones and lacks some. The table has fewer than 30,000 clones, about 60% seen once; the top ten hold approximately 8%. The sequenced sample consisted of breast tumor tissue. The receptor set was obtained from a person in their fifties with breast cancer. Each CDR3 is given with its conserved first and last residue. D genes are given only for firm matches. The size field is filled for only some rows; it gives once, few, many or a size class.

d_call: TRBD1
clone_size: -
j_call: TRBJ1-5
v_call: TRBV6-4
cdr3_nt: TGTGCCAGCAGTGACTCTACAGGGGGGGGACAGCCCCAGCATTTT
cdr3_aa: CASSDSTGGGQPQHF

d_call: TRBD1
clone_size: -
j_call: TRBJ1-2
v_call: TRBV7-2
cdr3_nt: TGTGCCAGCAGCTTTAATCTACAGGGGAAGTATGGCTACACCTTC
cdr3_aa: CASSFNLQGKYGYTF

d_call: -
clone_size: -
j_call: TRBJ1-5
v_call: TRBV5-5
cdr3_nt: TGTGCCAGCAGCCCCAGGGGCAAGGATCAGCCCCAGCATTTT
cdr3_aa: CASSPRGKDQPQHF

d_call: -
clone_size: few
j_call: TRBJ2-2
v_call: TRBV7-2
cdr3_nt: TGTGCCAGCAGCCCCCATGGAGGGGTGAACACCGGGGAGCTGTTTTTT
cdr3_aa: CASSPHGGVNTGELFF

d_call: TRBD2
clone_size: -
j_call: TRBJ2-1
v_call: TRBV5-1
cdr3_nt: TGCGCCAGCAGGGGGCGACTAGCTTCCTACAATGAGCAGTTCTTC
cdr3_aa: CASRGRLASYNEQFF

d_call: -
clone_size: few
j_call: TRBJ2-7
v_call: TRBV5-5
cdr3_nt: TGTGCCAGCAGCCCAGATTGGGCCAGACGCCGCTACGAGCAGTACTTC
cdr3_aa: CASSPDWARRRYEQYF

d_call: -
clone_size: -
j_call: TRBJ2-6
v_call: TRBV23-1
cdr3_nt: TGCGCCAGCAGTCAATTCGACAACCTAGGGGCCTCTGGGGCCAACGTCCTGACTTTC
cdr3_aa: CASSQFDNLGASGANVLTF

d_call: -
clone_size: few
j_call: TRBJ2-1
v_call: TRBV19
cdr3_nt: TGTGCCAGTAGTATTGGACTTAATGGGTACAATGAGCAGTTCTTC
cdr3_aa: CASSIGLNGYNEQFF

d_call: -
clone_size: -
j_call: TRBJ2-5
v_call: TRBV7-9
cdr3_nt: TGTGCCAGCAGGCTTGGGGGGGCCGGAGAGACCCAGTACTTC
cdr3_aa: CASRLGGAGETQYF

d_call: TRBD1
clone_size: -
j_call: TRBJ2-2
v_call: TRBV6-5
cdr3_nt: TGTGCCAGCAGTTGGGGACAGGGTACCGGGGAGCTGTTTTTT
cdr3_aa: CASSWGQGTGELFF

d_call: TRBD1
clone_size: -
j_call: TRBJ1-1
v_call: TRBV7-3
cdr3_nt: TGTGCCAGCAGCTTAGGGACAGGTCTCGAAGCTTTCTTT
cdr3_aa: CASSLGTGLEAFF